Shown below are 23 T cell receptor beta chains from a single sample sequenced in a study of shared clonotypes between healthy human individuals. Clones were read by immunoSEQ multiplex PCR, and TCRdb kept only the in-frame ones, dropping some. The sample yields about a million clones, around 74% seen once. Sequenced sample: memory CD4+ T cells sorted from blood. Subset meaning: CD45RA-negative fraction. These TCRs come from a young man in good health.

This rearrangement joins TRBV28 to TRBJ1-4; D is possibly TRBD1 (5 bases). V lost 3 bases, J lost 8 bases, and 16 bases lay in between. Germline V lookup: CDR1 MDHEN, CDR2 SYDVKM. The CDR3 is made up of 15 amino acids. In DNA, the CDR3 is TGTGCCAGCAGTTTGAGGGGCGGTCCTTTCGAAAAACTGTTTTTT. Protein: CASSLRGGPFEKLFF.

Notes on this clone: A junction end diverges from the germline sequence, so it may reflect a read error. The V call is TRBV7-7, the J call TRBJ2-5; 13 nucleotides agree with TRBD2. Germline values: CDR1 SSHAT, CDR2 FNYEAQ (reference sequence). CDR3 length: 17 amino acids. CDR3 nucleotides: TGTGCTAGCAGCTCCAGGACTAGCGGGAGAGGGGGAGAGACCCAGTACTTC. Translation gives CASSSRTSGRGGETQYF.

The CDR3 DNA is TGTGCCTGGAATGACCCTCCACCAGGGAGCTATGGCTACACCTTC. Protein: CAWNDPPPGSYGYTF. The J gene is TRBJ1-2, the V gene TRBV30, with D tentatively TRBD1 (5 bases). Germline values: CDR1 GTSNPN, CDR2 SVGIG (reference sequence). The V end lost 4 bases, the J end lost 4 bases, and 19 bases lay between the germline ends. The CDR3 covers 15 residues.

In this sample, this clone turned up once. This rearrangement joins TRBV6-6 to TRBJ1-2; no clear D. From germline, CDR1 is MNHNY and CDR2 SVGAGI (reference sequence). The V end lost 7 bases, the J end lost 4 bases, and 19 bases lay between the germline ends. This CDR3 is built from 15 residues. This CDR3 is CASTNPSGGGYGYTF. Written as DNA, the CDR3 is TGTGCCAGCACCAACCCCTCTGGTGGCGGCTATGGCTACACCTTC.

Only a few counts were recorded for this clone. The gene calls are TRBV7-8 and TRBJ1-2; D not resolved. The CDR3 runs 16 residues. CDR1 and CDR2 (germline): SGHVS, FQNEAQ. Trimming removed 4 bases at V and 0 bases at J, with 15 bases between. Here the CDR3 reads CASSSSGWPANYGYTF. The CDR3 DNA follows: TGTGCCAGCAGCTCCAGTGGTTGGCCAGCTAACTATGGCTACACCTTC.

The chain uses TRBV5-6 and TRBJ2-3, with D perhaps TRBD1 (5 bases). The CDR3 extends over 18 amino acids. Germline lookup yields CDR1 SGHDT and CDR2 YYEEEE. V was cut by 1 base and J by 5 bases, with 23 bases left in between. The CDR3 sequence is CASSLYVAGSTAQDTQYF. For the CDR3, the DNA is TGTGCCAGCAGCTTGTATGTCGCAGGGTCCACAGCTCAAGATACGCAGTATTTT.

The chain is built from TRBV5-1 and TRBJ2-7; D gene uncertain. The germline gives CDR1 SGHRS, CDR2 YFSETQ. Trimming took 2 bases from V and 1 from J, leaving 13 bases between them. The CDR3 covers 15 residues. The CDR3 spells CASSFNLVGSYEQYF. The CDR3 DNA reads as TGCGCCAGCAGCTTCAATTTGGTAGGGTCCTACGAGCAGTACTTC.

The DNA of the CDR3 is TGCGCCAGCAGTGAGTCGGTCGGTCGGCGGTTCTTC. Amino acid sequence: CASSESVGRRFF. This rearrangement joins TRBV10-1 to TRBJ2-1; D is unresolved. There are 12 residues in the CDR3. Germline V gene sequence: CDR1 WNHNN, CDR2 SYGVQD (reference sequence). With 0 bases removed from V and 15 bases from J, the gap between germline ends came to 12 bases.

This rearrangement joins TRBV19 to TRBJ2-5, with TRBD2 matching 12 bases. Unmatched junction bases numbered 4, after V lost 3 bases and J lost 2 bases. The CDR3 sequence is 16 residues long. CDR1 and CDR2 (germline): LNHDA, SQIVND (reference sequence). This chain's CDR3 is CASSIFGLAGQETQYF. CDR3 in DNA: TGTGCCAGTAGTATTTTCGGACTAGCGGGGCAAGAGACCCAGTACTTC.

The J gene is TRBJ2-3, the V gene TRBV7-2; D remains ambiguous. Trimming cost V 0 bases and J 5 bases, with 9 bases left between them. This CDR3 comprises 14 residues. Germline loops: CDR1 SGHTA, CDR2 FQGNSA. CDR3 sequence: CASSLAVPGDTQYF. The CDR3 region has the DNA TGTGCCAGCAGCTTAGCGGTCCCGGGAGATACGCAGTATTTT.

V is TRBV6-1 and J is TRBJ2-7, with a tentative D call TRBD1 (5 bases). Trimming shortened V by 4 bases and J by 2 bases, and 15 bases separated the two germline ends. The CDR3 extends over 15 amino acids. Germline V lookup: CDR1 MNHNS, CDR2 SASEGT. DNA for the CDR3: TGTGCCAGCAGTGGTAGACAGCTAGGGGCCTACGAGCAGTACTTC. Translation gives CASSGRQLGAYEQYF.

The V gene is TRBV19, the J gene TRBJ1-6; 8 positions match TRBD1. J was trimmed by 7 bases and V by 1 base; bases with no gene match: 3. The CDR3 spans 15 residues. CDR1 is LNHDA, CDR2 SQIVND, per germline (reference sequence). The CDR3 DNA is TGTGCCAGTAGTATAGTACAGGGGGGGAATTCACCCCTCCACTTT. Protein sequence: CASSIVQGGNSPLHF.

The genes are TRBV9 and TRBJ2-2; D is unresolved. The CDR3 has 14 amino acids. The germline V gene encodes CDR1 SGDLS and CDR2 YYNGEE. Trimming took 4 bases from V and 5 from J, leaving 12 bases between them. CDR3 protein: CASSPPVGTGELFF. CDR3 coding DNA: TGTGCCAGCAGCCCACCTGTCGGAACCGGGGAGCTGTTTTTT.

The V gene is TRBV6-6, the J gene TRBJ2-5; perhaps TRBD2 as D (5 bases). Germline V gene data show CDR1 as MNHNY and CDR2 as SVGAGI (reference sequence). The CDR3 loop spans 11 amino acids. Trimming left V 8 bases short and J 5 bases short, with 9 bases between. The CDR3 is CASGSRETQYF. The DNA for the CDR3 is TGTGCCAGCGGGAGTCGGGAGACCCAGTACTTC.

This clone was observed a handful of times. V usage is TRBV2 and J usage is TRBJ1-5; D possibly corresponds to TRBD1 (5 bases). Per the germline V gene, CDR1 is SNHLY and CDR2 is FYNNEI. The ends were cut back, 2 bases at V and 4 bases at J, with 12 bases in the middle. The CDR3 is 15 amino acids. As DNA, the CDR3 is TGTGCCAGCAGTGAAAATCAGCAGGGTAATCAGCCCCAGCATTTT. Amino acid sequence: CASSENQQGNQPQHF. The complete variable domain, with remaining parts taken from reference TRBV2 and TRBJ1-5, reads EPEVTQTPSHQVTQMGQEVILRCVPISNHLYFYWYRQILGQKVEFLVSFYNNEISEKSEIFDDQFSVERPDGSNFTLKIRSTKLEDSAMYFCASSENQQGNQPQHFGDGTRLSIL.

This chain connects TRBV27 to TRBJ2-7; 9 nucleotides align to TRBD1. Trimming removed 7 bases from V and 5 bases from J; junction bases left unmatched: 6. CDR1 is MNHEY, CDR2 SMNVEV, per germline (reference sequence). There are 13 residues in the CDR3. CDR3 loop: CASTTGTGHEQYF. As DNA, the CDR3 is TGTGCCAGCACCACCGGGACAGGGCACGAGCAGTACTTC.

The genes are TRBV19 and TRBJ2-3; D gene unclear. Germline V gene sequence: CDR1 LNHDA, CDR2 SQIVND (reference sequence). V lost 5 bases to trimming and J lost 2 bases, with 17 bases between them. The CDR3 has 16 residues. The CDR3 coding sequence is TGTGCCAGTAGTCAACAACCTGGGATTCACACAGATACGCAGTATTTT. It yields the protein CASSQQPGIHTDTQYF.

The table lists this clone with a count of one. The CDR3 region is CASPRGTVVDEQFF. DNA of the CDR3: TGTGCCAGCCCCAGAGGGACCGTGGTCGATGAGCAGTTCTTC. The chain links TRBV21-1 to TRBJ2-1. TRBV21-1 is termed a pseudogene. This CDR3 is 14 amino acids long.

This chain joins TRBV28 and TRBJ1-3, with D perhaps TRBD1 (6 bases). The V gene lost 8 bases and the J gene lost 1 base, with 12 bases spanning the gap. Germline CDR1 reads MDHEN; CDR2 reads SYDVKM. The CDR3 extends over 14 amino acids. The CDR3 DNA sequence: TGTGCCAGCCACCGGGGGCATTCTGGAAACACCATATATTTT. The encoded protein is CASHRGHSGNTIYF.

The V gene is TRBV6-1, the J gene TRBJ2-5; D remains unclear. Germline V gene data show CDR1 as MNHNS and CDR2 as SASEGT. V was pared by 0 bases and J by 1 base, with 9 bases between. The CDR3 has 15 residues. CDR3 sequence: CASSEAGQAQETQYF. The DNA for the CDR3 is TGTGCCAGCAGTGAAGCTGGGCAGGCCCAAGAGACCCAGTACTTC.

This rearrangement joins TRBV25-1 to TRBJ2-7; TRBD1 might be the D (5 bases). The length of the CDR3 is 11 residues. CDR1 is MGHDK and CDR2 is SYGVNS in the germline V gene. Trimming took off 8 bases at V and 4 bases at J, with 9 bases between the two ends. CDR3 nucleotide sequence: TGTGCCAGCTCACCAGGGTACGAGCAGTACTTC. Translated, it gives CASSPGYEQYF.

This clone was observed a handful of times. The chain has TRBV10-3 and TRBJ1-1; TRBD1 agrees at 10 bases. The CDR3 loop spans 16 amino acids. J gave up 5 bases and V 2 bases, and 8 bases lay outside the gene matches. From germline, CDR1 is ENHRY and CDR2 SYGVKD. The CDR3 region is CAISEPGTGAGTEAFF. The CDR3 DNA follows: TGTGCCATCAGTGAGCCCGGGACAGGGGCTGGGACTGAAGCTTTCTTT.

The rearrangement links TRBV7-3 to TRBJ1-2, with TRBD1 as a possible D gene (5 bases). Germline CDR1 reads SGHTA; CDR2 reads FQGTGA. There are 17 residues in the CDR3. Trimming cost V 1 base and J 7 bases, with 22 bases left between them. The CDR3 spells CASSLNPVQGRMSGYTF. The CDR3 DNA is TGTGCCAGCAGCTTAAATCCCGTGCAGGGTAGGATGAGTGGCTACACCTTC.